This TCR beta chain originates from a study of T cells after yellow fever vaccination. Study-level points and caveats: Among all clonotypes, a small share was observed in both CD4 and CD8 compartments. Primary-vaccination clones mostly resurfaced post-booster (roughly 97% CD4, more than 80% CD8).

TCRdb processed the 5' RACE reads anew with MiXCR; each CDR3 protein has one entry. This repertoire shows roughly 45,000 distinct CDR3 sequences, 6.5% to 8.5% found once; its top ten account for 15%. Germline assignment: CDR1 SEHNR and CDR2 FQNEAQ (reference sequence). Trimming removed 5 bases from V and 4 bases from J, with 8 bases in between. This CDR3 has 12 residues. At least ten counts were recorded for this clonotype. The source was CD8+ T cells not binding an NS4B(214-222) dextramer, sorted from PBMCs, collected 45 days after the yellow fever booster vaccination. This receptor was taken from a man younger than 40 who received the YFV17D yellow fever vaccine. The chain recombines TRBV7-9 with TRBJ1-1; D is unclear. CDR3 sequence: CASSPAGTEAFF. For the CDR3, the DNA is TGTGCCAGCAGCCCAGCGGGCACTGAAGCTTTCTTT.